These 30 T cell receptor beta chains were sequenced from one sample in a study of blood T cell repertoires in COVID-19. Libraries were prepared by immunoSEQ multiplex PCR; TCRdb keeps only in-frame clonotypes and omits some of them. The sample carries over 70,000 clones, roughly four fifths recorded once. The specimen sequenced was peripheral blood. These receptors were taken from a woman of 80 years or more with active or convalescent COVID-19.

The chain combines TRBV30 with TRBJ1-2, with TRBD1 as a possible D gene (5 bases). The germline CDR1 and CDR2 sequences are GTSNPN and SVGIG (reference sequence). Trimming took off 0 bases at V and 7 bases at J, with 15 bases between the two ends. The CDR3 sequence is 14 residues long. The CDR3, as DNA: TGTGCCTGGAGTGTCCTCGACAGAGTCGGTGGCTACACCTTC. Amino acids: CAWSVLDRVGGYTF.

V gene TRBV9 combines with J gene TRBJ2-7, with 10 bases matching TRBD2. V lost 4 bases, J lost 5 bases, and 12 bases stayed unmatched. Germline V gives CDR1 SGDLS, CDR2 YYNGEE. The CDR3 is made up of 16 amino acids. The chain's CDR3 is CASSPITAGGRDEQYF. CDR3 nucleotide sequence: TGTGCCAGCAGCCCGATAACAGCGGGGGGGCGGGACGAGCAGTACTTC. Using reference TRBV9 and TRBJ2-7 for the parts outside the CDR3, the full variable domain is DSGVTQTPKHLITATGQRVTLRCSPRSGDLSVYWYQQSLDQGLQFLIQYYNGEERAKGNILERFSAQQFPDLHSELNLSSLELGDSALYFCASSPITAGGRDEQYFGPGTRLTVT.

The V and J genes are TRBV6-1 and TRBJ2-1; tentatively, D is TRBD2 (5 bases). The V end was cut by 2 bases, the J end by 7 bases, with 12 bases between. This CDR3 contains 14 residues. Germline CDR1 is MNHNS and CDR2 is SASEGT. The CDR3 nucleotides read TGTGCCAGCAGTGAACACGGTAGCGAGAATGAGCAGTTCTTC. As protein: CASSEHGSENEQFF.

J is TRBJ2-5 and V is TRBV9; 9 bases are a match to TRBD1. The CDR3 has 16 amino acids. The germline CDR1 and CDR2 sequences are SGDLS and YYNGEE. Trimming at V came to 0 bases and at J to 2 bases, leaving 5 bases not matched to a gene. Here the CDR3 reads CASSVATTGGQETQYF. In DNA, the CDR3 is TGTGCCAGCAGCGTAGCTACGACAGGGGGACAAGAGACCCAGTACTTC.

J is TRBJ1-6 and V is TRBV2; D might be TRBD1 (5 bases). Germline V CDR1 and CDR2: SNHLY, FYNNEI. This CDR3 region has 13 residues. Trimming removed 7 bases from V and 10 bases from J, with 14 bases in between. Written as DNA, the CDR3 is TGTGCCAGCATCCGCAGGGTTGGCTCACCCCTCCACTTT. As protein: CASIRRVGSPLHF. Looking up the rest from reference TRBV2 and TRBJ1-6 gives the full variable domain: EPEVTQTPSHQVTQMGQEVILRCVPISNHLYFYWYRQILGQKVEFLVSFYNNEISEKSEIFDDQFSVERPDGSNFTLKIRSTKLEDSAMYFCASIRRVGSPLHFGNGTRLTVT.

This chain connects TRBV3-1 (or the pseudogene TRBV3-2) to TRBJ1-2; a weak D match, TRBD1 (5 bases). CDR3 length equals 16 residues. Trimming stripped 4 bases from V and 5 bases from J, with 20 bases between. Germline V gene sequence: CDR1 LGHDT, CDR2 YNNKEL (reference sequence). CDR3 residues: CASSPTGGRVCYGYTF. CDR3 bases: TGTGCCAGCAGCCCGACCGGGGGGAGGGTTTGTTATGGCTACACCTTC.

The chain recombines TRBV30 with TRBJ1-2; 9 bases fit TRBD1. The V segment lost 1 base and the J segment 6 bases; nucleotides outside the gene matches: 6. The CDR3 runs to 14 residues. Germline V lookup: CDR1 GTSNPN, CDR2 SVGIG (reference sequence). CDR3 DNA sequence: TGTGCCTGGAGTGGCCCGGGACAGGGAGATGGCTACACCTTC. Translated, it gives CAWSGPGQGDGYTF. The whole variable domain, filled in from reference TRBV30 and TRBJ1-2, reads SQTIHQWPATLVQPVGSPLSLECTVEGTSNPNLYWYRQAAGRGLQLLFYSVGIGQISSEVPQNLSASRPQDRQFILSSKKLLLSDSGFYLCAWSGPGQGDGYTFGSGTRLTVV.

The CDR3 sequence is CASSLAHRGGEQYF. CDR3 DNA sequence: TGCGCCAGCAGCTTGGCCCACAGGGGGGGCGAGCAGTACTTC. The chain links TRBV5-1 to TRBJ2-7; possible D gene TRBD1, 8 bases. CDR3 length: 14 residues. V was clipped by 0 bases and J by 6 bases, with 13 bases between them. Germline CDR1 is SGHRS and CDR2 is YFSETQ.

V and J are TRBV11-2 and TRBJ1-1; tentatively, D is TRBD1 (6 bases). V gave up 2 bases and J gave up 8 bases, with 18 bases separating them. There are 15 residues in the CDR3. Per germline, CDR1 SGHAT and CDR2 FQNNGV. The CDR3 loop is CASSLKGLGGAEAFF. The CDR3 nucleotides are TGTGCCAGCAGCTTAAAGGGTCTAGGGGGTGCGGAAGCTTTCTTT. Filled out from reference TRBV11-2 and TRBJ1-1, the complete variable domain reads EAGVAQSPRYKIIEKRQSVAFWCNPISGHATLYWYQQILGQGPKLLIQFQNNGVVDDSQLPKDRFSAERLKGVDSTLKIQPAKLEDSAVYLCASSLKGLGGAEAFFGQGTRLTVV.

CDR3 amino acids: CASSLAPGLEFEQFF. In DNA, the CDR3 is TGTGCCAGCAGTTTAGCACCGGGACTCGAATTTGAGCAGTTCTTC. The rearrangement joins TRBV6-5 to TRBJ2-1; maybe TRBD2 (6 bases). Between the trimmed V and J ends, which lost 4 bases and 9 bases, there was a span of 19 bases. The CDR3 spans 15 residues. From germline, CDR1 is MNHEY and CDR2 SVGAGI.

The J gene is TRBJ2-3, the V gene TRBV7-2; possible D gene TRBD1, 5 bases. Between the trimmed V and J ends, which lost 7 bases and 1 base, there was a span of 9 bases. Germline CDR1 and CDR2: SGHTA and FQGNSA. This CDR3 has 13 residues. The CDR3 nucleotides read TGTGCCAGCATGAAAGGGGGCACAGATACGCAGTATTTT. It codes for CASMKGGTDTQYF. Filled out from reference TRBV7-2 and TRBJ2-3, the complete variable domain reads GAGVSQSPSNKVTEKGKDVELRCDPISGHTALYWYRQSLGQGLEFLIYFQGNSAPDKSGLPSDRFSAERTGGSVSTLTIQRTQQEDSAVYLCASMKGGTDTQYFGPGTRLTVL.

The CDR3 DNA reads TGCGCCAGCAGCTTAATCAGGGCAGGTTCACCCCTCCACTTT. Translated, it gives CASSLIRAGSPLHF. The V and J genes are TRBV5-1 and TRBJ1-6, with D possibly matching TRBD1 (5 bases). Germline loops: CDR1 SGHRS, CDR2 YFSETQ. The CDR3 length is 14 residues. Trimming took 2 bases from V and 9 from J, leaving 12 bases between them.

The chain recombines TRBV5-6 with TRBJ1-1; 8 bases agree with TRBD1. The germline gives CDR1 SGHDT, CDR2 YYEEEE. The CDR3 runs to 14 residues. The J segment lost 0 bases and the V segment lost 3 bases, leaving 1 base of the junction unmatched. The CDR3 loop is CASSWTGMNTEAFF. The CDR3 DNA reads TGTGCCAGCAGCTGGACAGGGATGAACACTGAAGCTTTCTTT.

This clone was counted between two and nine times. The rearrangement links TRBV11-2 to TRBJ1-6; D uncertain. The CDR3 has 12 residues. The ends were cut back, 3 bases at V and 7 bases at J, with 4 bases in the middle. The germline CDR1 and CDR2 sequences are SGHAT and FQNNGV. The CDR3 DNA sequence: TGTGCCAGCAGCTTGAGGAATTCACCCCTCCACTTT. Its protein is CASSLRNSPLHF.

The chain carries TRBV5-5 and TRBJ2-5, with D tentatively TRBD2 (7 bases). V was shortened by 0 bases and J by 1 base, with 10 bases between the two germline ends. This CDR3 has 15 amino acids. Germline values: CDR1 SGHKS, CDR2 YYEKEE (reference sequence). DNA of the CDR3: TGTGCCAGCAGCTTGGTGGCGGGGGCCCAAGAGACCCAGTACTTC. As protein: CASSLVAGAQETQYF. Combining the CDR3 with reference TRBV5-5 and TRBJ2-5 gives the whole variable domain DAGVTQSPTHLIKTRGQQVTLRCSPISGHKSVSWYQQVLGQGPQFIFQYYEKEERGRGNFPDRFSARQFPNYSSELNVNALLLGDSALYLCASSLVAGAQETQYFGPGTRLLVL.

The chain links TRBV6-6 to TRBJ1-1; no firm D call. V gave up 5 bases and J gave up 7 bases, with 14 bases separating them. Germline values: CDR1 MNHNY, CDR2 SVGAGI (reference sequence). This CDR3 has 13 amino acids. DNA of the CDR3: TGTGCCAGCAGTCACGGATTCCAGGATGAAGCTTTCTTT. Its translation: CASSHGFQDEAFF.

The CDR3 DNA sequence: TGTGCCAGCAGTTACTCGAGCTACGAGCAGTACTTC. It encodes CASSYSSYEQYF. This sequence joins TRBV6-2 or TRBV6-3 and TRBJ2-7; D not certain. CDR1 is MNHEY, CDR2 SVGEGT, per germline. V was shortened by 0 bases and J by 3 bases, with 3 bases between the two germline ends. This CDR3 is 12 amino acids long.

The chain combines TRBV7-2 with TRBJ2-1; D uncertain. The ends were cut back, 3 bases at V and 11 bases at J, with 17 bases in the middle. CDR1 is SGHTA and CDR2 is FQGNSA in the germline V gene. The CDR3 is 14 residues long. The CDR3, as DNA: TGTGCCAGCAGCTTTCTTTCAGGCTCCGAGCAGCAGTTCTTC. Encoded protein: CASSFLSGSEQQFF.

This clone came up once. The same CDR3 arises from other DNA sequences in this sample as well. The V call is TRBV7-2, the J call TRBJ2-2, with D tentatively TRBD2 (7 bases). Germline assignment: CDR1 SGHTA and CDR2 FQGNSA. The CDR3 runs 13 residues. The germline V and J ends were trimmed by 7 bases and 6 bases, with 12 bases remaining between them. DNA for the CDR3: TGTGCCAGCACCCCCGGGGGGCCCGGGGAGCTGTTTTTT. It codes for CASTPGGPGELFF.

V and J are TRBV7-2 and TRBJ1-1, with D unclear. V was cut by 5 bases and J by 7 bases, with 14 bases left in between. Germline CDR1 and CDR2: SGHTA and FQGNSA. The CDR3 loop spans 13 amino acids. The CDR3 loop is CASSPAGLVEAFF. CDR3 sequence (DNA): TGTGCCAGCAGCCCCGCTGGCTTGGTTGAAGCTTTCTTT.

J is TRBJ1-3 and V is TRBV7-2; no firm D call. V was pared by 5 bases and J by 4 bases, with 18 bases between. The CDR3 length is 16 residues. The germline gives CDR1 SGHTA, CDR2 FQGNSA. CDR3 amino acids: CASSPARRPAGNTIYF. The CDR3 nucleotides read TGTGCCAGCAGCCCCGCCCGGAGGCCTGCCGGAAACACCATATATTTT.

The chain combines TRBV19 with TRBJ2-7, with TRBD2 matching over 8 bases. The germline V gene has CDR1 LNHDA and CDR2 SQIVND (reference sequence). The CDR3 is made up of 14 amino acids. Trimming at V came to 3 bases and at J to 4 bases, leaving 5 bases not matched to a gene. CDR3 sequence (DNA): TGTGCCAGTAGTATTCGGCGGGGGGATTACGAGCAGTACTTC. Encoded protein: CASSIRRGDYEQYF. The complete variable domain, with remaining parts taken from reference TRBV19 and TRBJ2-7, reads DGGITQSPKYLFRKEGQNVTLSCEQNLNHDAMYWYRQDPGQGLRLIYYSQIVNDFQKGDIAEGYSVSREKKESFPLTVTSAQKNPTAFYLCASSIRRGDYEQYFGPGTRLTVT.

The CDR3 protein is CASSPYATAANTGELFF. CDR3 sequence (DNA): TGTGCCAGCAGCCCTTATGCGACAGCCGCGAACACCGGGGAGCTGTTTTTT. The V call is TRBV3-1 (or the pseudogene TRBV3-2), the J call TRBJ2-2, with D perhaps TRBD1 (5 bases). Germline V gene data show CDR1 as LGHDT and CDR2 as YNNKEL (reference sequence). The CDR3 spans 17 residues. Trimming removed 4 bases at V and 0 bases at J, with 15 bases between.

The CDR3 DNA sequence: TGTGCCAGCAGCTGGACAGGGGGAGCTTTCTTT. It is translated as CASSWTGGAFF. The rearrangement uses TRBV6-2 or TRBV6-3 and TRBJ1-1; 10 bases agree with TRBD1. V dropped 6 bases and J dropped 10; count of bases not matched to a gene: 2. CDR3 length equals 11 residues. In germline, CDR1 is MNHEY, CDR2 SVGEGT.

This clone was detected once. The V gene is TRBV29-1, the J gene TRBJ2-5; 10 bases align to TRBD2. The CDR3 totals 14 residues. After removal of 4 bases from V and 5 bases from J, the junction contained 7 bases not matched to a gene. The germline CDR1 and CDR2 sequences are SQVTM and ANQGSEA. Here the CDR3 DNA reads TGCAGCGTTGTGGAGCGGGGGGGTATGGAGACCCAGTACTTC. Translation: CSVVERGGMETQYF.

The chain employs TRBV15 and TRBJ2-5; D possibly corresponds to TRBD2 (6 bases). The CDR3 contains 15 residues. Trimming shortened V by 0 bases and J by 1 base, and 9 bases separated the two germline ends. CDR1 and CDR2 from the germline V gene are LNHNV and YYDKDF (reference sequence). The CDR3: CATSRDLAVQETQYF. The CDR3 nucleotides read TGTGCCACCAGCAGAGATTTAGCGGTCCAAGAGACCCAGTACTTC.

The rearrangement uses TRBV5-8 and TRBJ1-4; the match to TRBD1 covers 7 bases. The CDR3 runs to 13 residues. In germline, CDR1 is SGHTS, CDR2 YDEGEE. Trimming at V came to 7 bases and at J to 7 bases, leaving 7 bases not matched to a gene. DNA for the CDR3: TGTGCCAGCCGTGCCGACAGGGTTGAAAAACTGTTTTTT. As protein: CASRADRVEKLFF.

This clone was detected only a few times. This chain links TRBV7-2 with TRBJ2-7, with D possibly TRBD1 on 5 matching bases. The CDR3 runs to 12 residues. Germline loops: CDR1 SGHTA, CDR2 FQGNSA. V was trimmed by 4 bases and J by 4 bases, leaving 8 bases between them. The CDR3 reads CASSSDIYEQYF. CDR3 in DNA: TGTGCCAGCAGCTCGGACATTTACGAGCAGTACTTC.

The sample holds one count of this clone. The junction departs from the called germline gene at one end, perhaps through a read error. CDR3 in amino acids: CAWSPFGTDEAF. Written as DNA, the CDR3 is TGTGCCTGGAGTCCATTCGGGACAGATGAAGCCTTC. The rearrangement links TRBV30 to TRBJ1-2; 7 positions agree with TRBD1. The CDR3 covers 12 residues. Germline V CDR1 and CDR2: GTSNPN, SVGIG (reference sequence).

The chain recombines TRBV5-1 with TRBJ2-2; 7 bases match TRBD2. Unmatched junction bases numbered 7, after V lost 4 bases and J lost 1 base. The CDR3 runs 16 residues. In germline, CDR1 is SGHRS, CDR2 YFSETQ. The CDR3 spells CASSPRLALNTGELFF. DNA for the CDR3: TGCGCCAGCAGCCCGAGACTAGCCCTGAACACCGGGGAGCTGTTTTTT.